The 19 T cell receptor beta chains below come from one sample, sequenced in a study of memory CD4+ T cells and cytomegalovirus serostatus. Single viable CD3+CD4+CD8-CD45RO+ cells were sorted as the memory CD4+ T cells. The repertoire was sequenced with immunoSEQ multiplex PCR; TCRdb's copy has only in-frame clones and lacks some. The sample has approximately 92,000 clones, roughly 80% seen once; the top ten hold around 3.6%. Source material: memory CD4+ T cells from blood. Source of these receptors: an adult in good health and CMV-seropositive.

The chain recombines TRBV2 with TRBJ1-4, with 10 bases that match TRBD1. Germline assignment: CDR1 SNHLY and CDR2 FYNNEI. The CDR3 runs to 13 residues. J lost 8 bases, V lost 7 bases, and 4 bases had no gene match. Here the CDR3 reads CASTWDRGEKLFF. The CDR3 nucleotides read TGTGCCAGCACCTGGGACAGGGGCGAAAAACTGTTTTTT.

This chain uses TRBV7-9 with TRBJ1-1; D ambiguous. Trimming left V 4 bases short and J 2 bases short, with 8 bases between. CDR1 is SEHNR, CDR2 FQNEAQ, per germline (reference sequence). The CDR3 has 13 amino acids. Here the CDR3 reads CASSSFGNTEAFF. The CDR3 bases are TGTGCCAGCAGCTCGTTTGGAAACACTGAAGCTTTCTTT.

This clone was recorded only once. The rearrangement uses TRBV7-6 and TRBJ1-3, with D hard to call. V lost 5 bases to trimming and J lost 0 bases, with 11 bases between them. Germline CDR1 and CDR2: SGHVS and FNYEAQ. The CDR3 has 15 residues. CDR3 sequence (DNA): TGTGCCAGCAGCGCCTGGGCCGGCTCTGGAAACACCATATATTTT. Translation gives CASSAWAGSGNTIYF.

This chain uses TRBV7-2 with TRBJ2-1; a weak D match, TRBD1 (5 bases). The CDR3 is 16 amino acids. Germline loops: CDR1 SGHTA, CDR2 FQGNSA. V was pared by 1 base and J by 6 bases, with 16 bases between. CDR3 DNA sequence: TGTGCCAGCAGCTTAGGAAGGGATCTTGGGGCCAATGAGCAGTTCTTC. Its translation: CASSLGRDLGANEQFF.

There are a few counts of this clone. This chain uses TRBV5-6 with TRBJ1-1; 9 bases line up with TRBD1. Unmatched junction bases numbered 3, after V lost 4 bases and J lost 5 bases. The germline gives CDR1 SGHDT, CDR2 YYEEEE. The CDR3 extends over 13 amino acids. The CDR3 DNA reads TGTGCCAGCAGCGCGGACAGGGGAACTGAAGCTTTCTTT. Translating it yields CASSADRGTEAFF. The full variable domain, its missing parts supplied by reference TRBV5-6 and TRBJ1-1, is DAGVTQSPTHLIKTRGQQVTLRCSPKSGHDTVSWYQQALGQGPQFIFQYYEEEERQRGNFPDRFSGHQFPNYSSELNVNALLLGDSALYLCASSADRGTEAFFGQGTRLTVV.

V usage is TRBV18 and J usage is TRBJ1-1; weak D call: TRBD1 (6 bases). The V gene lost 1 base and the J gene lost 8 bases, with 14 bases spanning the gap. This CDR3 has 14 amino acids. Germline V gene sequence: CDR1 KGHSH, CDR2 LQKENI. This CDR3 reads CASSPRTDLMEAFF. The CDR3 DNA follows: TGTGCCAGCTCACCACGGACAGATCTAATGGAAGCTTTCTTT.

This clone came up once. The V gene is TRBV2, the J gene TRBJ2-1, with D tentatively TRBD2 (5 bases). V shed 4 bases and J shed 9 bases, with 13 bases lying between them. This CDR3 is 13 amino acids long. Germline CDR1 is SNHLY and CDR2 is FYNNEI. CDR3 nucleotide sequence: TGTGCCAGCAGTGGGGGAGTAGCTGGTGAGCAGTTCTTC. Encoded protein: CASSGGVAGEQFF.

The chain has TRBV14 and TRBJ2-7; the match to TRBD2 covers 13 bases. This CDR3 region has 18 residues. CDR1 and CDR2 (germline): SGHDN, FVKESK. J lost 0 bases, V lost 3 bases, and 8 bases had no gene match. This chain's CDR3 is CASSQRTSGSLYSYEQYF. The CDR3, as DNA: TGTGCCAGCAGCCAGCGGACTAGCGGGAGCCTCTACTCCTACGAGCAGTACTTC.

Note on this clone: Its ends do not fully match the called genes, so a read error is possible. The chain uses TRBV7-7 and TRBJ2-1, with D perhaps matching TRBD1 or TRBD2 (5 bases each). Per the germline V gene, CDR1 is SSHAT and CDR2 is FNYEAQ (reference sequence). The CDR3 spans 13 residues. Here the CDR3 DNA reads TGTGCTAGCAGCTTGGGACCTAGGCATGAGCAGTTCTTC. This translates into CASSLGPRHEQFF. The entire variable domain, with the rest obtained from reference TRBV7-7 and TRBJ2-1, is as follows: GAGVSQSPRYKVTKRGQDVTLRCDPISSHATLYWYQQALGQGPEFLTYFNYEAQPDKSGLPSDRFSAERPEGSISTLTIQRTEQRDSAMYRCASSLGPRHEQFFGPGTRLTVL.

This clone came up once. The chain joins TRBV10-3 to TRBJ2-2, with 8 bases identical to TRBD1. V lost 2 bases and J lost 5; bases outside the gene matches: 4. Germline V gives CDR1 ENHRY, CDR2 SYGVKD. The CDR3 has 15 residues. In nucleotides, the CDR3 is TGTGCCATCAGTGAGAGAGGACAGGGTACCGGGGAGCTGTTTTTT. Translated: CAISERGQGTGELFF.

This rearrangement joins TRBV15 to TRBJ2-3, with D possibly TRBD2 on 5 matching bases. Trimming took 1 base from V and 7 from J, leaving 9 bases between them. Per the germline V gene, CDR1 is LNHNV and CDR2 is YYDKDF (reference sequence). The CDR3 is 13 amino acids. CDR3: CATSRVTGNTQYF. The DNA for the CDR3 is TGTGCCACCAGCAGAGTTACGGGAAATACGCAGTATTTT.

This clone was counted between two and nine times. The CDR3 region is CASSADIVYQPQHF. Written as DNA, the CDR3 is TGTGCCAGCAGCGCTGACATCGTCTATCAGCCCCAGCATTTT. This chain connects TRBV5-8 to TRBJ1-5; D remains unclear. Germline assignment: CDR1 SGHTS and CDR2 YDEGEE. The V end lost 4 bases, the J end lost 5 bases, and 13 bases lay between the germline ends. The CDR3 is made up of 14 amino acids.

The rearrangement links TRBV7-8 to TRBJ1-5; 7 bases map to TRBD1. Germline lookup yields CDR1 SGHVS and CDR2 FQNEAQ. With 2 bases clipped from V and 1 base from J, the junction kept 5 bases outside the gene matches. The CDR3 is made up of 16 amino acids. The CDR3 sequence is CASSLLGRGSNQPQHF. CDR3 sequence (DNA): TGTGCCAGCAGCTTACTCGGCAGGGGGAGCAATCAGCCCCAGCATTTT.

The CDR3 bases are TGTGCCAGCAGCCCTACTAGCGGGAGATCCACCGGGGAGCTGTTTTTT. Its translation is CASSPTSGRSTGELFF. The chain couples TRBV9 to TRBJ2-2; TRBD2 matches at 11 bases. The V gene's germline CDR1 is SGDLS and CDR2 YYNGEE. There are 16 residues in the CDR3. V lost 4 bases to trimming and J lost 4 bases; unmatched junction nucleotides: 6.

CDR3 DNA: TGCGCCAGCAGCTTAGGGACAGGCACCGGGGAGCTGTTTTTT. Translation gives CASSLGTGTGELFF. V is TRBV5-1 and J is TRBJ2-2; 8 bases match TRBD1. V was clipped by 2 bases and J by 4 bases; unmatched bases: 1. This CDR3 comprises 14 residues. CDR1 and CDR2 (germline): SGHRS, YFSETQ.

The rearrangement links TRBV2 to TRBJ2-2; 8 bases align to TRBD2. The germline V gene encodes CDR1 SNHLY and CDR2 FYNNEI. J lost 3 bases, V lost 4 bases, and 4 bases had no gene match. There are 15 residues in the CDR3. CDR3 sequence: CASSGTGGDTGELFF. As DNA, the CDR3 is TGTGCCAGCAGTGGGACGGGAGGGGACACCGGGGAGCTGTTTTTT.

The chain couples TRBV6-1 to TRBJ2-5; D may be TRBD1 (5 bases). Germline V gives CDR1 MNHNS, CDR2 SASEGT. Trimming removed 4 bases from V and 2 bases from J, with 8 bases in between. CDR3 length: 13 residues. CDR3 protein: CASSGTTQETQYF. The DNA for the CDR3 is TGTGCCAGCAGTGGGACAACTCAAGAGACCCAGTACTTC.

This clone has just one count. The rearrangement links TRBV18 to TRBJ2-7, with 10 bases that match TRBD1. The V segment lost 3 bases and the J segment 2 bases; nucleotides outside the gene matches: 4. CDR1 is KGHSH and CDR2 is LQKENI in the germline V gene. This CDR3 has 15 residues. CDR3 DNA: TGTGCCAGCTCACCGCGACAGGGGGCCACCTACGAGCAGTACTTC. Its protein product is CASSPRQGATYEQYF.

The rearrangement links TRBV5-5 to TRBJ1-1; possibly TRBD1 for D (5 bases). The CDR3 covers 13 residues. Germline lookup yields CDR1 SGHKS and CDR2 YYEKEE (reference sequence). The V end was cut by 4 bases, the J end by 1 base, with 8 bases between. The CDR3 spells CASSRDWNTEAFF. The CDR3 coding sequence is TGTGCCAGCAGCCGGGACTGGAACACTGAAGCTTTCTTT.